Each of the 3 T cell receptor beta chains below was sequenced from the same sample in a study of OX40 agonist ivuxolimab in advanced cancers. Profiled with immunoSEQ multiplex PCR; TCRdb holds only in-frame clones, not every one. Of about 29,000 clones in the sample, about 93% were seen once. The input for sequencing was CD4+ or CD8+ T cells sorted from blood, taken in a trial of the OX40 agonist ivuxolimab. The receptors come from an adult with an advanced solid tumor such as melanoma, head and neck, liver or kidney cancer.

This clone was counted once. The chain is built from TRBV5-4 and TRBJ2-4; possibly TRBD2 for D (5 bases). The CDR3 is made up of 15 amino acids. Germline loops: CDR1 SGHNT, CDR2 YYREEE (reference sequence). Trimming removed 4 bases from V and 12 bases from J, with 23 bases in between. The CDR3, as DNA: TGTGCCAGCAGCCCGGACTTTTCCCCGGCCGAGGCTCAGTACTTC. Residues: CASSPDFSPAEAQYF.

In its sample, this clone was seen once. The chain employs TRBV9 and TRBJ1-2, with D possibly being TRBD1 (5 bases). The germline CDR1 and CDR2 sequences are SGDLS and YYNGEE. The CDR3 runs 13 residues. Deletions cut 3 bases from V and 5 bases from J, with 11 bases between. The CDR3 nucleotides are TGTGCCAGCAGCGCCCTCGGGACTTATGGCTACACCTTC. Protein: CASSALGTYGYTF. The variable domain in full, with the rest retrieved from reference TRBV9 and TRBJ1-2, is DSGVTQTPKHLITATGQRVTLRCSPRSGDLSVYWYQQSLDQGLQFLIQYYNGEERAKGNILERFSAQQFPDLHSELNLSSLELGDSALYFCASSALGTYGYTFGSGTRLTVV.

This sequence joins TRBV5-4 and TRBJ2-7; tentative D call: TRBD2 (6 bases). V lost 3 bases to trimming and J lost 2 bases, with 12 bases between them. Per the germline V gene, CDR1 is SGHNT and CDR2 is YYREEE (reference sequence). CDR3 length equals 14 residues. CDR3 DNA: TGTGCCAGCAGCTCCCCACTAGCTCCCTACGAGCAGTACTTC. It translates to CASSSPLAPYEQYF.